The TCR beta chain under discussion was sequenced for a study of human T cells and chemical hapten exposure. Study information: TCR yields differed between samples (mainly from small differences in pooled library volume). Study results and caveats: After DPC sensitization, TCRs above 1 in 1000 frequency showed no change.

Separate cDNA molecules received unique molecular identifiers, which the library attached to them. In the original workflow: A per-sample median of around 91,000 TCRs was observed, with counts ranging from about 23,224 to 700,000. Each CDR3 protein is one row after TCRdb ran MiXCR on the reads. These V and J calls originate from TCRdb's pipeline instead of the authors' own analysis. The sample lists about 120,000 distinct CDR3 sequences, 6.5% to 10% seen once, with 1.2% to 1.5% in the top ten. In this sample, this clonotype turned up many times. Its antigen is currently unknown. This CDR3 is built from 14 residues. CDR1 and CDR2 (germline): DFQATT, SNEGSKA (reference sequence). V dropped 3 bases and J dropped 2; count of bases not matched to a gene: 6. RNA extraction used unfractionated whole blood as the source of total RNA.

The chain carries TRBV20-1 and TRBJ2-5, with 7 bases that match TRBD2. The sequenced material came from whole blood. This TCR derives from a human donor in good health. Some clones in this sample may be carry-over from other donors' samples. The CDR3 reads CSARGGSGQETQYF. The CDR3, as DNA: TGCAGTGCTAGGGGGGGGTCGGGACAAGAGACCCAGTACTTC.